Below are 30 T cell receptor beta chains sequenced from a single sample in a study of blood T cell repertoires in COVID-19. Clones were sequenced by immunoSEQ multiplex PCR, and TCRdb holds only the in-frame ones, with some missing. The sample shows approximately 200,000 clones, roughly 80% of them seen only once. Sequenced input: peripheral blood. These TCRs come from a woman in her thirties with acute or convalescent COVID-19.

This chain joins TRBV19 and TRBJ2-3; 8 positions match TRBD2. Germline V gene data show CDR1 as LNHDA and CDR2 as SQIVND (reference sequence). The CDR3 spans 16 residues. V was pared by 3 bases and J by 2 bases, with 7 bases of the junction left unmatched. CDR3 nucleotide sequence: TGTGCCAGTAGTATCCCCCTAGCGGGCTTCACAGATACGCAGTATTTT. This gives the protein CASSIPLAGFTDTQYF. Full variable domain (missing parts from reference TRBV19 and TRBJ2-3): DGGITQSPKYLFRKEGQNVTLSCEQNLNHDAMYWYRQDPGQGLRLIYYSQIVNDFQKGDIAEGYSVSREKKESFPLTVTSAQKNPTAFYLCASSIPLAGFTDTQYFGPGTRLTVL.

The chain joins TRBV7-2 to TRBJ1-5, with a possible D match to TRBD1 (5 bases). This CDR3 has 15 amino acids. V dropped 0 bases and J dropped 4 bases, with 10 bases sitting between them. Per germline, CDR1 SGHTA and CDR2 FQGNSA. This CDR3 is CASSLAPGLNQPQHF. The CDR3 DNA sequence: TGTGCCAGCAGCTTAGCTCCAGGGCTTAATCAGCCCCAGCATTTT.

The CDR3 DNA reads as TGTGCCAGCAGCTCCGGACAGACCTACGAGCAGTACTTC. This sequence encodes CASSSGQTYEQYF. J is TRBJ2-7 and V is TRBV7-9, with TRBD1 as a possible D gene (6 bases). The germline V gene has CDR1 SEHNR and CDR2 FQNEAQ (reference sequence). Trimming shortened V by 4 bases and J by 2 bases, and 9 bases separated the two germline ends. The CDR3 runs to 13 residues.

The chain links TRBV2 to TRBJ2-7; 8 bases agree with TRBD2. This CDR3 comprises 14 residues. After removal of 4 bases from V and 6 bases from J, the junction contained 8 bases not matched to a gene. CDR1 is SNHLY, CDR2 FYNNEI, per germline. CDR3 in amino acids: CASSAPGGLSEQYF. The CDR3 region has the DNA TGTGCCAGCAGTGCCCCGGGAGGGCTTTCCGAGCAGTACTTC.

This chain uses TRBV4-3 with TRBJ1-2, with 8 bases lining up with TRBD1. V gave up 0 bases and J gave up 8 bases; unmatched junction bases: 8. This CDR3 comprises 15 residues. Germline assignment: CDR1 LGHNA and CDR2 YSLEER. The CDR3 DNA reads TGCGCCAGCAGCCAAGATCCCGGACAGGGAAAAGGCTACACCTTC. It is translated as CASSQDPGQGKGYTF.

This clone was recorded once. V usage is TRBV28 and J usage is TRBJ1-2; no definite D call. Germline CDR1 reads MDHEN; CDR2 reads SYDVKM. V lost 4 bases, J lost 0 bases, and 12 bases lay in between. The CDR3 contains 15 residues. The CDR3 sequence is CASSSPLSANYGYTF. CDR3 nucleotides: TGTGCCAGCAGTTCGCCGCTTTCAGCTAACTATGGCTACACCTTC.

The chain joins TRBV2 to TRBJ2-7; tentative D call: TRBD2 (6 bases). Germline V gene sequence: CDR1 SNHLY, CDR2 FYNNEI. V lost 0 bases and J lost 3, with 15 bases in between. The CDR3 runs 16 residues. CDR3 loop: CASSEAPAGLYYEQYF. CDR3 bases: TGTGCCAGCAGTGAAGCCCCGGCCGGACTATACTACGAGCAGTACTTC.

The chain carries TRBV10-3 and TRBJ2-3; TRBD2 aligns across 12 bases. Germline loops: CDR1 ENHRY, CDR2 SYGVKD. The CDR3 loop spans 20 amino acids. The V and J ends lost 6 bases and 0 bases, in that order; junction bases with no gene match: 16. Here the CDR3 reads CAISRTGLAGVWGSTDTQYF. DNA of the CDR3: TGTGCCATCAGCCGCACGGGACTAGCGGGTGTGTGGGGTAGCACAGATACGCAGTATTTT.

The V call is TRBV20-1, the J call TRBJ1-1; D call uncertain. The CDR3 has 11 residues. The germline V gene encodes CDR1 DFQATT and CDR2 SNEGSKA (reference sequence). V was cut by 4 bases and J by 11 bases, with 14 bases left in between. The CDR3 sequence is CSAKERELAFF. CDR3 in DNA: TGCAGTGCTAAAGAACGGGAGTTGGCTTTCTTT.

V usage is TRBV4-3 and J usage is TRBJ2-2; D is perhaps TRBD2 (5 bases). The V end lost 4 bases, the J end lost 7 bases, and 7 bases lay between the germline ends. Germline-derived CDR1 and CDR2 are LGHNA and YSLEER. The CDR3 contains 12 residues. The CDR3 is CASSRTVGELFF. CDR3 in DNA: TGCGCCAGCAGCCGGACTGTCGGGGAGCTGTTTTTT.

The gene calls are TRBV7-9 and TRBJ1-2; 11 bases fit TRBD1. V lost 0 bases, J lost 5 bases, and 5 bases stayed unmatched. The germline V gene has CDR1 SEHNR and CDR2 FQNEAQ (reference sequence). The CDR3 loop spans 16 amino acids. The CDR3 loop is CASSLAGQGARYGYTF. The CDR3 DNA sequence: TGTGCCAGCAGCTTAGCTGGACAGGGGGCGCGATATGGCTACACCTTC.

Here the CDR3 reads CASSLSLQGNYGYTF. CDR3 sequence (DNA): TGTGCCAGCAGTTTATCGCTACAGGGGAACTATGGCTACACCTTC. The V gene is TRBV27, the J gene TRBJ1-2, with TRBD1 identical over 7 bases. The trim removed 0 bases at V and 2 bases at J, leaving 3 bases unmatched. This CDR3 comprises 15 residues. Germline CDR1 is MNHEY and CDR2 is SMNVEV (reference sequence).

The rearrangement uses TRBV19 and TRBJ2-5; 8 bases are shared with TRBD1. Germline V gene sequence: CDR1 LNHDA, CDR2 SQIVND (reference sequence). V lost 7 bases, J lost 4 bases, and 11 bases stayed unmatched. The CDR3 loop spans 15 amino acids. DNA of the CDR3: TGTGCCAGTATCCCCACAGGGGGATATGGAGAGACCCAGTACTTC. This codes for CASIPTGGYGETQYF.

Of note for this clone: Other DNA sequences from this sample encode an identical CDR3 as well. This rearrangement joins TRBV15 to TRBJ1-1, with TRBD1 matching over 7 bases. This CDR3 spans 14 amino acids. Per germline, CDR1 LNHNV and CDR2 YYDKDF (reference sequence). V was clipped by 4 bases and J by 1 base; unmatched bases: 3. The CDR3 nucleotides are TGTGCCACCAGCACGGGACAGACGAACACTGAAGCTTTCTTT. Translating it yields CATSTGQTNTEAFF.

The chain recombines TRBV18 with TRBJ1-5; 10 bases agree with TRBD1. Trimming cost V 2 bases and J 4 bases; bases outside gene matches: 5. Germline V gene sequence: CDR1 KGHSH, CDR2 LQKENI. The CDR3 is 16 amino acids. The CDR3 protein is CASSPAGTGVNQPQHF. The CDR3 coding sequence is TGTGCCAGCTCACCAGCCGGGACAGGGGTTAATCAGCCCCAGCATTTT.

The chain joins TRBV29-1 to TRBJ1-2; tentatively, D is TRBD1 (5 bases). CDR1 is SQVTM, CDR2 ANQGSEA, per germline. V was clipped by 5 bases and J by 4 bases, with 17 bases between them. The CDR3 extends over 14 amino acids. CDR3 residues: CSVSPKSGGYGYTF. The CDR3 DNA sequence: TGCAGCGTTTCCCCGAAGTCGGGGGGCTATGGCTACACCTTC. The full variable domain, completed using reference TRBV29-1 and TRBJ1-2, is SAVISQKPSRDICQRGTSLTIQCQVDSQVTMMFWYRQQPGQSLTLIATANQGSEATYESGFVIDKFPISRPNLTFSTLTVSNMSPEDSSIYLCSVSPKSGGYGYTFGSGTRLTVV.

This rearrangement joins TRBV9 to TRBJ2-4; the match to TRBD2 covers 10 bases. Trimming removed 0 bases from V and 0 bases from J; junction bases left unmatched: 6. In germline, CDR1 is SGDLS, CDR2 YYNGEE. The CDR3 runs 18 residues. CDR3 residues: CASSVEAGGPVAKNIQYF. The CDR3, as DNA: TGTGCCAGCAGCGTAGAAGCGGGGGGGCCGGTAGCCAAAAACATTCAGTACTTC.

V is TRBV14 and J is TRBJ2-7; tentative D call: TRBD1 (7 bases). Trimming pared 5 bases from V and 5 bases from J, leaving 16 bases between. This CDR3 is built from 14 residues. Germline assignment: CDR1 SGHDN and CDR2 FVKESK. The CDR3 DNA sequence: TGTGCCAGCAGCTACGCAGGGGGGCTGCACGAGCAGTACTTC. As protein: CASSYAGGLHEQYF. The full variable domain, completed using reference TRBV14 and TRBJ2-7, is EAGVTQFPSHSVIEKGQTVTLRCDPISGHDNLYWYRRVMGKEIKFLLHFVKESKQDESGMPNNRFLAERTGGTYSTLKVQPAELEDSGVYFCASSYAGGLHEQYFGPGTRLTVT.

The chain employs TRBV25-1 and TRBJ2-6; D perhaps matches TRBD2 (5 bases). With 4 bases removed from V and 4 bases from J, the gap between germline ends came to 8 bases. Germline values: CDR1 MGHDK, CDR2 SYGVNS. The length of the CDR3 is 14 residues. As DNA, the CDR3 is TGTGCCAGCAGTGCGGGGAGCGGGGCCAACGTCCTGACTTTC. The encoded protein is CASSAGSGANVLTF.

This chain connects TRBV12-3 or TRBV12-4 to TRBJ2-3; D possibly corresponds to TRBD2 (6 bases). V lost 7 bases, J lost 2 bases, and 10 bases lay in between. CDR3 length: 13 amino acids. This chain's CDR3 is CASTRDFTDTQYF. Here the CDR3 DNA reads TGTGCCAGCACCCGGGACTTCACAGATACGCAGTATTTT.

The chain is built from TRBV28 and TRBJ2-7; 7 positions match TRBD1. The CDR3 runs to 13 residues. Germline CDR1 is MDHEN and CDR2 is SYDVKM. The V segment lost 6 bases and the J segment 5 bases; nucleotides outside the gene matches: 7. This CDR3 is CASRDPTGNEQYF. In DNA, the CDR3 is TGTGCCAGCAGGGACCCGACAGGGAACGAGCAGTACTTC.

The rearrangement uses TRBV19 and TRBJ1-3; D is uncertain. CDR1 and CDR2 (germline): LNHDA, SQIVND (reference sequence). With 3 bases removed from V and 4 bases from J, the gap between germline ends came to 13 bases. CDR3 length: 15 amino acids. As DNA, the CDR3 is TGTGCCAGTAGTATGCCGACATCAGCCGGAAACACCATATATTTT. This translates into CASSMPTSAGNTIYF.

The J gene is TRBJ2-7, the V gene TRBV2; 9 bases align to TRBD1. This CDR3 has 12 residues. Germline V lookup: CDR1 SNHLY, CDR2 FYNNEI. Unmatched junction bases numbered 6, after V lost 10 bases and J lost 5 bases. The CDR3, as DNA: TGTGCCATCCGGGACAGGGACCACGAGCAGTACTTC. Translating gives CAIRDRDHEQYF.

This chain links TRBV6-1 with TRBJ1-1, with 9 bases lining up with TRBD1. The trim removed 3 bases at V and 4 bases at J, leaving 12 bases unmatched. Germline V gene lookup returns CDR1 MNHNS and CDR2 SASEGT. This CDR3 has 17 amino acids. CDR3 bases: TGTGCCAGCAGTGACCCCGGGACAGGGATGTGGGTCACTGAAGCTTTCTTT. This sequence encodes CASSDPGTGMWVTEAFF.

The chain joins TRBV5-6 to TRBJ2-2; D unresolved. CDR1 SGHDT and CDR2 YYEEEE come from the germline V gene. This CDR3 has 13 amino acids. The V and J ends lost 0 bases and 5 bases respectively, with 5 bases between them. DNA of the CDR3: TGTGCCAGCAGCTTGGCTTTAACCGGGGAGCTGTTTTTT. Protein: CASSLALTGELFF.

To note about this clone: The junction does not match germline at one end; this may be a read error. The V call is TRBV4-2, the J call TRBJ2-2; 7 positions match TRBD1. Germline CDR1 reads LGHNA; CDR2 reads YNFKEQ. The CDR3 spans 18 residues. The CDR3 sequence: CASSKDSGGSLNTGELFF. CDR3 DNA sequence: TGTGCCAGCAGCAAAGATTCAGGGGGATCTCTTAACACCGGGGAGCTGTTTTTT.

The rearrangement joins TRBV7-8 to TRBJ1-1; D uncertain. This CDR3 is built from 12 residues. V was cut by 5 bases and J by 5 bases, with 9 bases left in between. Germline loops: CDR1 SGHVS, CDR2 FQNEAQ. CDR3 sequence reads: CASSLVTTEAFF. The CDR3, as DNA: TGTGCCAGCAGCCTCGTGACAACTGAAGCTTTCTTT. The full variable domain, in which reference TRBV7-8 and TRBJ1-1 provide the parts outside the CDR3, is GAGVSQSPRYKVAKRGQDVALRCDPISGHVSLFWYQQALGQGPEFLTYFQNEAQLDKSGLPSDRFFAERPEGSVSTLKIQRTQQEDSAVYLCASSLVTTEAFFGQGTRLTVV.

V gene TRBV27 combines with J gene TRBJ2-4; a weak D match, TRBD1 (5 bases). Germline V gene sequence: CDR1 MNHEY, CDR2 SMNVEV (reference sequence). There are 15 residues in the CDR3. Trimming removed 3 bases from V and 0 bases from J, with 9 bases in between. The CDR3 loop reads CASSFDSQAKNIQYF. CDR3 DNA: TGTGCCAGCAGTTTTGACAGCCAAGCCAAAAACATTCAGTACTTC.

CDR3 region: CASSEARQGYEQYF. The CDR3 DNA sequence: TGTGCCAGCAGTGAAGCGCGGCAGGGCTACGAGCAGTACTTC. The chain has TRBV6-1 and TRBJ2-7, with D perhaps matching TRBD1 (5 bases). V was clipped by 0 bases and J by 3 bases, with 9 bases between them. The CDR3 is 14 residues long. Germline CDR1 reads MNHNS; CDR2 reads SASEGT.

J is TRBJ2-3 and V is TRBV6-5; D might be TRBD1 (5 bases). The CDR3 loop spans 12 amino acids. CDR1 and CDR2 (germline): MNHEY, SVGAGI. Trimming removed 6 bases from V and 5 bases from J, with 9 bases in between. CDR3 nucleotides: TGTGCCAGCAGCCATAGGGGAGATACGCAGTATTTT. Translated: CASSHRGDTQYF.